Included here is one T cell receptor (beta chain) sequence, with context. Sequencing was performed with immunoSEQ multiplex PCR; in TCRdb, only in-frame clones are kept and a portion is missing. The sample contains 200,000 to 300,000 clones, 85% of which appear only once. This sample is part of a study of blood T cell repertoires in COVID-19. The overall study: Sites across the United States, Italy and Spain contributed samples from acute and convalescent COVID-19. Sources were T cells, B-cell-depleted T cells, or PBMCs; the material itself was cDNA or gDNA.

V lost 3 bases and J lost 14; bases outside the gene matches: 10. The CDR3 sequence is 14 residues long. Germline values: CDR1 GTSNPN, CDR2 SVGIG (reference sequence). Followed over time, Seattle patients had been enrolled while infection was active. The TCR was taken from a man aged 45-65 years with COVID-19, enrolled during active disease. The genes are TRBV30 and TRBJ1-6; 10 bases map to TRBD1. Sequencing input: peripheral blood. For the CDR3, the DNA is TGTGCCTGGAGGAGACAGGGGGCCGGTTGGGCCCTCCACTTT. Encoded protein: CAWRRQGAGWALHF. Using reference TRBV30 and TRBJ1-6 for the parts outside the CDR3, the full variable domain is SQTIHQWPATLVQPVGSPLSLECTVEGTSNPNLYWYRQAAGRGLQLLFYSVGIGQISSEVPQNLSASRPQDRQFILSSKKLLLSDSGFYLCAWRRQGAGWALHFGNGTRLTVT.